A selection of T cell receptor beta chains follows, all from one sample in a study of cytomegalovirus exposure and HLA in healthy donors. Sequenced by immunoSEQ multiplex PCR; TCRdb stores in-frame clones only, minus some. The sample lists about 160,000 clones, about 80% occurring once. Sequencing was performed on PBMCs. These receptors were collected from a man between 50 and 59 years old in good health and CMV-seropositive. The CDR3 runs from the conserved cysteine through the conserved F or W. The order of the fields is CDR3 length, J gene, D gene, V gene, CDR3 protein. A D gene is named only where the DNA matches it firmly.

length: 15; J: -; D: TRBD2; V: TRBV4-3; CDR3: CASSQALAGSYEQYF
length: 11; J: TRBJ2-2; D: -; V: TRBV9; CDR3: CASSARGELFF
length: 13; J: TRBJ2-3; D: TRBD2; V: TRBV7-2; CDR3: CASSLNPGTSEDF
length: 14; J: TRBJ2-7; D: TRBD1; V: TRBV7-8; CDR3: CASSDRGLSYEQYF
length: 15; J: TRBJ1-3; D: TRBD1; V: TRBV28; CDR3: CASSRTGFSGNTIYF
length: 15; J: TRBJ2-1; D: TRBD2; V: TRBV27; CDR3: CASRYSGGASNEQFF
length: 13; J: TRBJ2-1; D: -; V: TRBV6-5; CDR3: CASSYSSGGGWFF
length: 16; J: TRBJ1-3; D: -; V: TRBV7-2; CDR3: CASSRGRIGSGNTIYF
length: 16; J: TRBJ1-2; D: TRBD1; V: TRBV7-9; CDR3: CASSSHSQGAYYGYTF
length: 17; J: TRBJ2-2; D: TRBD1; V: TRBV5-4; CDR3: CASSRQTGTGGTGELFF
length: 15; J: TRBJ1-5; D: TRBD1; V: TRBV4-3; CDR3: CASSADRGYNQPQHF
length: 14; J: TRBJ2-1; D: TRBD1; V: TRBV10-1; CDR3: CASSTGQDYNEQFF
length: 14; J: TRBJ1-1; D: TRBD1; V: TRBV6-5; CDR3: CASSYRDRATEAFF
length: 14; J: TRBJ1-6; D: -; V: TRBV7-2; CDR3: CASSLDRFNSPLHF
length: 12; J: TRBJ2-7; D: -; V: TRBV7-8; CDR3: CASSLVRYGQYF
length: 13; J: TRBJ1-1; D: -; V: TRBV7-2; CDR3: CASSLVTVAEAFF
length: 14; J: TRBJ2-5; D: TRBD2; V: TRBV7-9; CDR3: CASGRLAGQETQYF
length: 13; J: TRBJ2-5; D: -; V: TRBV5-1; CDR3: CASSLGLQETQYF
length: 15; J: TRBJ2-1; D: TRBD1; V: TRBV28; CDR3: CASSLDRASYNEQFF
length: 17; J: TRBJ2-3; D: TRBD2; V: TRBV11-2; CDR3: CASSLVGLAGYTDTQYF
length: 18; J: TRBJ2-2; D: TRBD2; V: TRBV27; CDR3: CASSKSGLAGTNTGELFF
length: 16; J: TRBJ1-1; D: TRBD1; V: TRBV27; CDR3: CASSYLTDRVDTEAFF
length: 14; J: TRBJ1-2; D: TRBD1; V: TRBV10-3; CDR3: CAISTGVLSHGYTF
length: 15; J: TRBJ2-1; D: TRBD1; V: TRBV5-5; CDR3: CASSINRDRVNEQFF
length: 16; J: TRBJ2-1; D: TRBD2; V: TRBV4-1; CDR3: CASSQSLAGAYNEQFF
length: 17; J: TRBJ1-2; D: TRBD1; V: TRBV27; CDR3: CASRGQGALFRSYGYTF
length: 11; J: TRBJ2-7; D: -; V: TRBV20-1; CDR3: CSARAGYEQYF
length: 13; J: TRBJ1-5; D: TRBD1; V: TRBV23-1; CDR3: CASRPTGDQPQHF
length: 16; J: TRBJ1-2; D: -; V: TRBV7-8; CDR3: CASSPRWQGTNYGYTF
length: 15; J: TRBJ2-3; D: TRBD1; V: TRBV15; CDR3: CATSRDWTGRRTQYF
length: 16; J: TRBJ1-6; D: TRBD1; V: TRBV4-1; CDR3: CASSQAGQGARSPLHF
length: 16; J: TRBJ2-3; D: TRBD2; V: TRBV7-2; CDR3: CASSPYRGGQADTQYF
length: 17; J: TRBJ1-2; D: TRBD1; V: TRBV9; CDR3: CASSPQLPGQGFYGYTF
length: 14; J: TRBJ2-5; D: -; V: TRBV5-4; CDR3: CASSRRHSWEAQYF
length: 15; J: TRBJ1-5; D: -; V: TRBV2; CDR3: CASSVGRGGNQPQHF
length: 14; J: TRBJ2-3; D: TRBD2; V: TRBV10-3; CDR3: CAATSGVSTDTQYF
length: 16; J: TRBJ1-2; D: -; V: TRBV5-1; CDR3: CASSTERGALNYGYTF
length: 15; J: TRBJ2-1; D: TRBD1; V: TRBV5-8; CDR3: CASSFWTGFATEQFF
length: 14; J: TRBJ1-2; D: -; V: TRBV2; CDR3: CASSPQGRGYGYTF
length: 14; J: TRBJ2-7; D: -; V: TRBV6-6; CDR3: CASSLLTVSYEQYF
length: 15; J: TRBJ2-1; D: -; V: TRBV5-4; CDR3: CASSLSHGWTGEQFF
length: 15; J: TRBJ1-4; D: -; V: TRBV6-5; CDR3: CASSDPGGRNEKLFF